What follows are 2 T cell receptor beta chains derived from one specimen sequenced in a study of Ad26.COV2.S vaccination and SARS-CoV-2 variants. Sequenced by immunoSEQ multiplex PCR; TCRdb stores in-frame clones only, minus some. Among about 450,000 clones listed, 89% were seen once. Treatment of the sample: some 20 received Ad26.COV2.S at low or high dose, single or two shots; a few received placebo; per-sample allocation not given. Sample collection was performed on day 63 after the first vaccine or placebo injection. The source material was peripheral blood, sampled in a trial of Ad26.COV2.S vaccine versus placebo. All receptors come from a person aged 18-65 years who received the Ad26.COV2.S COVID-19 vaccine or a placebo.

In this sample, this clone turned up once. The chain has TRBV7-6 and TRBJ2-7; either TRBD1 or TRBD2 may fit D (5 bases each). The CDR3 runs 14 residues. The V gene lost 5 bases and the J gene lost 2 bases, with 13 bases spanning the gap. Per the germline V gene, CDR1 is SGHVS and CDR2 is FNYEAQ. For the CDR3, the DNA is TGTGCCAGCAGCCCCCCCGGGGCCGCCTACGAGCAGTACTTC. This gives the protein CASSPPGAAYEQYF.

As concerns this clone: The junction does not match germline at one end; this may be a read error. The rearrangement links TRBV2 to TRBJ1-2, with D tentatively TRBD1 (6 bases). CDR1 is SNHLY, CDR2 FYNNEI, per germline. This CDR3 spans 12 amino acids. The CDR3 spells CASREGGYGYTF. DNA of the CDR3: TGTGCCAGCAGGGAAGGGGGCTATGGCTACACCTTC.